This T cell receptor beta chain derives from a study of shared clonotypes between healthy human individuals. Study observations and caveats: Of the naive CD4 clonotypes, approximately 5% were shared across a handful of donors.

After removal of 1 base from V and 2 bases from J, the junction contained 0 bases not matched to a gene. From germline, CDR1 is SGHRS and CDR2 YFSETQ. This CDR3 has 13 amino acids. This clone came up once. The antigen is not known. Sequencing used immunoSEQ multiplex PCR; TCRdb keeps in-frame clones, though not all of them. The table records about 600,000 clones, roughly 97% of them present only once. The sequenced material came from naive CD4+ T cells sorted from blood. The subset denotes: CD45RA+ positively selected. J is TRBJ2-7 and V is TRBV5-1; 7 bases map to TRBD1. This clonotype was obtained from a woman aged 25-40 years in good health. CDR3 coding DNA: TGCGCCAGCAGCTTGACAGGGGCCTACGAGCAGTACTTC. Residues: CASSLTGAYEQYF.